This TCR beta chain was recorded in a study of cytomegalovirus exposure and HLA in healthy donors (dated by TCRdb to 2015 to 2018). Some background on the complete study: A later analysis indicated that the roughly 130 validation repertoires were generated on the platform also employed for the 600 to 750 repertoires of the first cohort. Besides the first cohort of more than 650 subjects, a separate validation cohort made up of some 110 different subjects was used. The aim of the study was to test whether cataloging public T cell receptors could identify signatures of past pathogen exposure. The study combined high-throughput TCR immunosequencing, statistical association of individual TCRs with disease status, and machine learning to predict cytomegalovirus infection status.

Separate from the roughly 630-subject first cohort, the validation cohort of over 90 subjects was the group to which the donors belonged. Based on the germline V gene, the CDR1 and CDR2 sequences are MGHRA and YSYEKL. Its CDR3 holds 14 amino acids, cysteine through phenylalanine. Only the CDR3 part of the read is kept: 42 bases, read in frame from the first base. The trim is 3 bases for V and 4 bases for J, with a gap of 13 bases between the germline ends. What the research found in general, with its limitations: In a later analysis, TCRs clustered in the first cohort were found to also tend to co-occur in the approximately 110 validation repertoires, with about 93% of cluster scores above 0. It was suggested by the authors that the approach could potentially be generalized to other disease states and immunological phenotypes. The classifier was reported to diagnose cytomegalovirus status with high specificity and sensitivity in both the original and validation cohorts. While some public TCRs were present in many individuals, most TCR sequences turned up only very rarely across donors. The validation cohort had no HLA typing available for a later analysis, so co-occurrence within that cohort was assessed over all 120 repertoires. In vitro tests confirmed that a few of the cytomegalovirus-associated TCR beta chains recognize cytomegalovirus antigens. The study gave a list of 150 to 200 TCR beta chains associated with cytomegalovirus.

Comments on this clone: What antigen it recognizes has not been identified. No quality values exist for individual bases; no much larger clone is one base distant.

The library was prepared using the immunoSEQ multiplex PCR assay. The authors processed their data as follows. A statistical classification framework was developed to diagnose cytomegalovirus status using the catalog of TCR beta chain sequences. The source is immuneACCESS, and TCRdb retained only in-frame sequences with V and J called. Part of the clones is not carried over; for the studies checked, unresolved V genes explain less than half of this, and the remainder is unexplained. The V and J calls and clone size come from that table; D and trimming were worked out from the DNA. Here the sample has some 98,000 clones; around nine tenths occur a single time. The ten largest clones represent 3% to 4% of the sample.

Recombination connected TRBV4-1 to TRBJ2-7; the D gene is perhaps TRBD2, from 6 matching bases. The sequenced sample was PBMCs. This clonotype originated in a woman aged 25 to 39 in good health and CMV-seronegative. The bases are TGCGCCAGCAGCCACAGACTAGGAGGGTACGAGCAGTACTTC. This sequence encodes CASSHRLGGYEQYF.